This TCR beta chain is drawn from a study of blood T cell repertoires in COVID-19. Across the study: PBMCs, B-cell-depleted T cells, or T cells provided the cDNA or gDNA that made up the material.

This study enrolled people aged about 18 to 100 from approximately 25 US geographic areas. Participant-reported clinical history was the basis for cohort assignment. Per the germline V gene, CDR1 is MDHEN and CDR2 is SYDVKM. The CDR3 contains 14 residues. V trimming: 5 bases; J trimming: 1 base; junction bases outside the gene matches: 4. Methods used by the authors: Counts of nucleated cells, estimated from reference gene primer amplification, were obtained. Profiling relied on immunoSEQ multiplex PCR, and the TCRdb table lists in-frame clones only, not all of them. V and J calls and clone size are copied from that table; D and trimming were computed from the DNA. The sample shows approximately 290,000 clones, about 90% of them seen only once.

Input material: PBMCs or T cells enriched from blood (not recorded which). The sequence was collected from a woman aged 18-29 years with acute COVID-19. The rearrangement uses TRBV28 and TRBJ1-1, with 7 bases fitting TRBD1. The CDR3 nucleotides are TGTGCCAGCAGTAACAGGGGCCGGAACACTGAAGCTTTCTTT. This encodes CASSNRGRNTEAFF.